Here is one T cell receptor (beta chain) with its context. The data were obtained in a study of early T cells in non-severe SARS-CoV-2 infection. The CDR3 covers 12 residues. Trimming removed 4 bases from V and 4 bases from J, with 6 bases in between. Germline CDR1 reads SGHTA; CDR2 reads FQGNSA. From the 5' RACE reads, TCRdb called clonotypes with MiXCR, one entry per CDR3 protein. This sample carries tens of thousands of distinct CDR3 sequences, 10% to 15% of them seen once, and the ten largest clones take approximately 16%. Sequenced: whole blood. This clonotype originated in an adult who was a healthcare worker with PCR-confirmed SARS-CoV-2 infection or an uninfected control (not recorded which). The chain employs TRBV7-2 and TRBJ2-3, with no clear D. The CDR3 DNA is TGTGCCAGCAGCTCAGCCTCAGATACGCAGTATTTT. The encoded protein is CASSSASDTQYF. The full variable domain, rest sourced from reference TRBV7-2 and TRBJ2-3, is GAGVSQSPSNKVTEKGKDVELRCDPISGHTALYWYRQSLGQGLEFLIYFQGNSAPDKSGLPSDRFSAERTGGSVSTLTIQRTQQEDSAVYLCASSSASDTQYFGPGTRLTVL.